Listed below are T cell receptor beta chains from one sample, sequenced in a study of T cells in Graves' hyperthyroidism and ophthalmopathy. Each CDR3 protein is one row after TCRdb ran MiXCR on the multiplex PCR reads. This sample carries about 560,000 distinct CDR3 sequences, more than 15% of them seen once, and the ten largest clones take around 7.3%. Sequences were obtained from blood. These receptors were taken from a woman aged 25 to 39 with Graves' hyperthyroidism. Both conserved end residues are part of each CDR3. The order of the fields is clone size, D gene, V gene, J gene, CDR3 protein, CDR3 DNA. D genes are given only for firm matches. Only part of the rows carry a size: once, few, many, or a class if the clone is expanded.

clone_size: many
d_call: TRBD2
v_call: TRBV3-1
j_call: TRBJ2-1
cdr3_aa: CASSQLPGGNEQFF
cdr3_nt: TGTGCCAGCAGCCAACTTCCGGGGGGGAATGAGCAGTTCTTC

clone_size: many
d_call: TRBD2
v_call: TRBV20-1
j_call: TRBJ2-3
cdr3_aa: CSVRGRASTDTQYF
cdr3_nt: TGCAGTGTCCGAGGGAGGGCTAGCACAGATACGCAGTATTTT

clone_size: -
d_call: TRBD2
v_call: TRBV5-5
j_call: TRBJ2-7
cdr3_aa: CASSDNPGLGAEQYF
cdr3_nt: TGTGCCAGCAGCGATAATCCGGGACTAGGGGCCGAGCAGTACTTC

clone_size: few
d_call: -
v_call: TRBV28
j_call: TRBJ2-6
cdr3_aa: CASSFRLPGANVLTF
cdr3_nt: TGTGCCAGCAGTTTCCGTCTTCCTGGGGCCAACGTCCTGACTTTC

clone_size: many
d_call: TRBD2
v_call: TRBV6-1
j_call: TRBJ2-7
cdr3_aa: CASSYGGRMYEQYF
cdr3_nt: TGTGCCAGCAGTTATGGCGGGAGAATGTACGAGCAGTACTTC

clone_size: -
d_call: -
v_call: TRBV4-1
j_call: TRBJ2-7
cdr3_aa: CASSQEPGPYEQYF
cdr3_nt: TGCGCCAGCAGCCAAGAGCCAGGGCCCTACGAGCAGTACTTC

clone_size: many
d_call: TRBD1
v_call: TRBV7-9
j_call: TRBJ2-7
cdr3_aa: CASSRDRDRGNEQYF
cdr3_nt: TGTGCCAGCAGTCGTGACCGGGACAGAGGCAACGAGCAGTACTTC

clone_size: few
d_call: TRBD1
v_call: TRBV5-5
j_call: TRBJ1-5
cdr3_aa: CASSLGQGASNQPQHF
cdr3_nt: TGTGCCAGCAGCTTAGGACAGGGGGCAAGCAATCAGCCCCAGCATTTT

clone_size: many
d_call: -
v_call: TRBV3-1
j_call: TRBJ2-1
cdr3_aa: CASSQVSWGPNNEQFF
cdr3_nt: TGTGCCAGCAGCCAAGTATCCTGGGGCCCCAACAATGAGCAGTTCTTC

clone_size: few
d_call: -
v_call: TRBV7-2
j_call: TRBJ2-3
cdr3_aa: CASRSRTDTQYF
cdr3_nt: TGTGCCAGCAGGTCTCGCACAGATACGCAGTATTTT